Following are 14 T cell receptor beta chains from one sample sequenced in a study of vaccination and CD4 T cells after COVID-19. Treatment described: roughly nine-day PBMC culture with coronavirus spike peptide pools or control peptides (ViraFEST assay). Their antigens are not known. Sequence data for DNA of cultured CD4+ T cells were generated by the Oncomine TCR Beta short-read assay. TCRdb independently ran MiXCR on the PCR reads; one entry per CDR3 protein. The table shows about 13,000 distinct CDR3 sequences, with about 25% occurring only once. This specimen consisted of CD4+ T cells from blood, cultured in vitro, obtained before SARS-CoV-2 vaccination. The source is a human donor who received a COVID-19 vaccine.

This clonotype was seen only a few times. CDR3 protein: CTSSQDTEGNQPQHF. The CDR3 region has the DNA TGCACCAGCAGCCAAGACACAGAAGGCAATCAGCCCCAGCATTTT. This chain links TRBV1 with TRBJ1-5. TRBV1 is labeled a pseudogene. The CDR3 sequence is 15 residues long.

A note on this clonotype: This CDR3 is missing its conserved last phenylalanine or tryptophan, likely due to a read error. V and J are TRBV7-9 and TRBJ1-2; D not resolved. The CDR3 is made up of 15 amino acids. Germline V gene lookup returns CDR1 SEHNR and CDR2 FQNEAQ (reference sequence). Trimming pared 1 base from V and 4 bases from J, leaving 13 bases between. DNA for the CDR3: TGTGCCAGCAGCTTAGACGGTCCAGGACTCTATGGCTACACCCTC. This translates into CASSLDGPGLYGYTL.

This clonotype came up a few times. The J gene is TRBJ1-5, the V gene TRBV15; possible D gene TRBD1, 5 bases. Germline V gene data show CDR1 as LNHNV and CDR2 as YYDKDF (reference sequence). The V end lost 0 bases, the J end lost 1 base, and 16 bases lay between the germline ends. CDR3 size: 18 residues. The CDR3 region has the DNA TGTGCCACCAGCAGAGATCGCGGAGGGGATCAGAGCAATCAGCCCCAGCATTTT. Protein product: CATSRDRGGDQSNQPQHF.

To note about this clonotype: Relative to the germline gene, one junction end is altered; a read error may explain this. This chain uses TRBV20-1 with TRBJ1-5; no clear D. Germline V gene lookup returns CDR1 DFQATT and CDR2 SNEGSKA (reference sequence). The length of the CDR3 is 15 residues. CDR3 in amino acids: CSAGENGVSNQPQHF. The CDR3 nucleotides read TGCAGTGCTGGAGAAAATGGGGTCAGCAATCAGCCCCAGCATTTT.

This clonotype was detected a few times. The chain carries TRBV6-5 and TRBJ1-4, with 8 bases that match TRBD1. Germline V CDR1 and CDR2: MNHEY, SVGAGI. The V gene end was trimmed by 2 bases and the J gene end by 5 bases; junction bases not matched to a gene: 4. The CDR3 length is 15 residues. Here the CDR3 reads CASSYRRTGNEKLFF. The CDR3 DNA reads TGTGCCAGCAGTTACCGGCGGACAGGGAATGAAAAACTGTTTTTT.

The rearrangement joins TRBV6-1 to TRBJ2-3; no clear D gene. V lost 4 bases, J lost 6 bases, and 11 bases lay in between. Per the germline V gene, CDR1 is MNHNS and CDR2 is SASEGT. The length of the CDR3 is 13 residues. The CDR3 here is CASSVRPGDTQYF. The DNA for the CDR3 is TGTGCCAGCAGTGTCCGGCCTGGGGATACGCAGTATTTT.

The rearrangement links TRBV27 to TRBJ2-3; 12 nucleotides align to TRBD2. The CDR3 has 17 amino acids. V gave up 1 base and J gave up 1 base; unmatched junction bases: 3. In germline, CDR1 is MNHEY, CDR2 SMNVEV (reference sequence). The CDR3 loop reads CASSLFRLAGGTDTQYF. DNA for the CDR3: TGTGCCAGCAGTTTATTTAGACTAGCGGGGGGCACAGATACGCAGTATTTT.

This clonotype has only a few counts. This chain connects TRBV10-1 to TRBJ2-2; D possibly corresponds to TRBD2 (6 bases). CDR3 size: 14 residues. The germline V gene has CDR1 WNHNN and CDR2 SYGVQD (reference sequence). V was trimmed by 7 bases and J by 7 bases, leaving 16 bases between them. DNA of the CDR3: TGCGCCAGCAAAGGAGGGATTAATATCGGGGAGCTGTTTTTT. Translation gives CASKGGINIGELFF.

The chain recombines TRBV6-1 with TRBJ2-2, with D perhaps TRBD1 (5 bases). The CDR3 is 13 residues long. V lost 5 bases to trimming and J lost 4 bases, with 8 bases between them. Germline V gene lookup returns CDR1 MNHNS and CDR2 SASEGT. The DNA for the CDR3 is TGTGCCAGCAGTCCCAGGGTCACCGGGGAGCTGTTTTTT. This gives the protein CASSPRVTGELFF.

CDR3 nucleotide sequence: TGCAGTGCTAGGTGGCTGATAAAAGAGACCCAGTACTTC. Translated, it gives CSARWLIKETQYF. The chain joins TRBV20-1 to TRBJ2-5; D is ambiguous. The V end was cut by 3 bases, the J end by 3 bases, with 11 bases between. The CDR3 spans 13 residues. The germline V gene has CDR1 DFQATT and CDR2 SNEGSKA (reference sequence).

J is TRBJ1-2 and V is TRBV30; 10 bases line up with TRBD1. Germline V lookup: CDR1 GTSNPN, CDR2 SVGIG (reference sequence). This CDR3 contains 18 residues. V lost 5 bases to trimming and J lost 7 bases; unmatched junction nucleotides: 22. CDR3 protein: CAWEKRILIRDRGTGYTF. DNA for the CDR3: TGTGCCTGGGAAAAACGAATCCTGATCCGGGACAGGGGTACTGGCTACACCTTC.

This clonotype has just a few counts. The CDR3 protein is CASSYTLQGPKQAAFF. CDR3 sequence (DNA): TGTGCCAGCAGTTACACATTACAGGGTCCGAAACAGGCGGCTTTCTTT. V and J are TRBV6-5 and TRBJ1-1, with D maybe TRBD1 (6 bases). V gave up 2 bases and J gave up 11 bases, with 24 bases separating them. The CDR3 totals 16 residues. Germline V gene sequence: CDR1 MNHEY, CDR2 SVGAGI.

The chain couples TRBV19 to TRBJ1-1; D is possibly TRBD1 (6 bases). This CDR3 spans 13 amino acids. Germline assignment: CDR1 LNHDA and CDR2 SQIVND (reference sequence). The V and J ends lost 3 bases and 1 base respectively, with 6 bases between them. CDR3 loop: CASSIRGNTEAFF. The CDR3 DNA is TGTGCCAGTAGTATCAGGGGGAACACTGAAGCTTTCTTT.

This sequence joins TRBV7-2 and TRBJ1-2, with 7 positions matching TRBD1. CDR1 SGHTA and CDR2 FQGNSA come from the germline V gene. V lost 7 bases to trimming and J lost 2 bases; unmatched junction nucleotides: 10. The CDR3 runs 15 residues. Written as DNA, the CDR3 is TGTGCCAGCACCCTAACAGGGGCCGGCAACTATGGCTACACCTTC. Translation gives CASTLTGAGNYGYTF.